This TCR beta chain appears in the sequencing data of a study of blood T cell repertoires in COVID-19. Whole-study context: Material from acute and convalescent COVID-19 was sourced from the United States, Italy and Spain.

Authors' analysis steps: From reference gene primer amplification, estimates of nucleated cell counts were derived. Clones were read by immunoSEQ multiplex PCR, and TCRdb kept only the in-frame ones, dropping some. The V and J calls and clone size come from that table; D and trimming were worked out from the DNA. The table lists roughly 200,000 clones, about 85% of them singletons. Germline CDR1 is SNHLY and CDR2 is FYNNEI. The CDR3 is made up of 13 amino acids. The germline V and J ends were trimmed by 5 bases and 3 bases, with 10 bases remaining between them. This receptor was taken from an elderly woman with acute or convalescent COVID-19. The chain employs TRBV2 and TRBJ2-5; no definite D call. Sequenced sample: peripheral blood. CDR3 sequence: CASSFRLEETQYF. CDR3 DNA sequence: TGTGCCAGCAGTTTCAGACTGGAAGAGACCCAGTACTTC.